This TCR beta chain was recovered during a study of T cell repertoires in cytomegalovirus infection. Study in general: Alongside well-studied HLA-B-restricted CMV epitopes, recently identified HLA-C-restricted CMV epitopes were also used. Public TCR beta signatures provided an indication of both CMV infection and a matching HLA type.

TCRdb re-derived calls from the reads in MiXCR, one entry per CDR3 protein. Among roughly 920,000 distinct CDR3 sequences, approximately 31% were seen once, and the ten largest hold over 10%. Turning to this clonotype: What it recognizes is unknown.

Germline loops: CDR1 MNHEY, CDR2 SMNVEV (reference sequence). The CDR3 sequence is 13 residues long. J lost 6 bases, V lost 5 bases, and 6 bases had no gene match. This receptor was identified in a human donor in good health (CMV status not recorded). Some clones in this sample may be carry-over from other donors' samples. V and J are TRBV27 and TRBJ2-7; 8 bases align to TRBD1. This specimen consisted of cultured CD8+ T cells from PBMCs, obtained from culture after CMV antigen stimulation. The CDR3: CASSPGTGTEQYF. The CDR3 DNA follows: TGTGCCAGCAGTCCGGGGACAGGAACCGAGCAGTACTTC.